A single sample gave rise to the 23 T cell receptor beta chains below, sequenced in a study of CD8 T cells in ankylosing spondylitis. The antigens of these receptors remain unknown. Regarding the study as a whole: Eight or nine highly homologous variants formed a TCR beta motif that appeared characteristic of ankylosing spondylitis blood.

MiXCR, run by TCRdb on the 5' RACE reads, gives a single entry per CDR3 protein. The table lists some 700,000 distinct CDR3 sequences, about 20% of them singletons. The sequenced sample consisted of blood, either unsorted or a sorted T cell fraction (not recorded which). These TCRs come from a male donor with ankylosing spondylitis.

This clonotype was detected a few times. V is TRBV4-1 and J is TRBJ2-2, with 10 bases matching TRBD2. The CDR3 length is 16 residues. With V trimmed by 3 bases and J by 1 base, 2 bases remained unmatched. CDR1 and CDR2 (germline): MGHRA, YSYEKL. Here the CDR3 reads CASSHPSGRNTGELFF. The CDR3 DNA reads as TGCGCCAGCAGCCATCCTAGCGGGAGGAACACCGGGGAGCTGTTTTTT.

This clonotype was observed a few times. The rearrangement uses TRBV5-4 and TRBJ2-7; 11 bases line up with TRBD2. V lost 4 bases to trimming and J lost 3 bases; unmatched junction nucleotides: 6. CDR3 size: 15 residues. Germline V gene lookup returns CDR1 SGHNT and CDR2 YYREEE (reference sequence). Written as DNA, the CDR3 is TGTGCCAGCAGCCCCCCGGGACTAGCGGACTACGAGCAGTACTTC. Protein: CASSPPGLADYEQYF.

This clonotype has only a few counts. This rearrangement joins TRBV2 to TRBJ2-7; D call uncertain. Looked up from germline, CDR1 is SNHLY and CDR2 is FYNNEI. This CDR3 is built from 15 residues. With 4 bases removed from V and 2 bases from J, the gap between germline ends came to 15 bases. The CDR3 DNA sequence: TGTGCCAGCAGTGGCGCTTTAAGTCTTGCCTACGAGCAGTACTTC. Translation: CASSGALSLAYEQYF.

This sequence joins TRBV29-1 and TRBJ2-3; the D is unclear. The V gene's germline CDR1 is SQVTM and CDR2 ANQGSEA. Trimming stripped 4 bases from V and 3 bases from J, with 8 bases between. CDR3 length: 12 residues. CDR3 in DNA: TGCAGCGTTGGCCGGCAGACAGATACGCAGTATTTT. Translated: CSVGRQTDTQYF.

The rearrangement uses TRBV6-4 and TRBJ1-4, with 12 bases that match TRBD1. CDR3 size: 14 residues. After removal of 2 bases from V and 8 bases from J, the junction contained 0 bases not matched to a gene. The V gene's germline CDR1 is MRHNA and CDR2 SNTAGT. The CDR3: CASSDGTGGEKLFF. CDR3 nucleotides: TGTGCCAGCAGTGACGGGACAGGGGGCGAAAAACTGTTTTTT.

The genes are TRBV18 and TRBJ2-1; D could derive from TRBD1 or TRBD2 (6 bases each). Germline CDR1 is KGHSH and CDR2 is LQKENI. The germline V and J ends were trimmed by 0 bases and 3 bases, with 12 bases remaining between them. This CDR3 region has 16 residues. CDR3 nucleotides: TGTGCCAGCTCACCACCGGGGGGCGGGATCTACAATGAGCAGTTCTTC. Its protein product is CASSPPGGGIYNEQFF.

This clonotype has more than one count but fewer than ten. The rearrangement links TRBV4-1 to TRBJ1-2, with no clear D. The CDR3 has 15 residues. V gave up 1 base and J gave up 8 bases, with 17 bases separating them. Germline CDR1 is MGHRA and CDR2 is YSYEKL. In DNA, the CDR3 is TGCGCCAGCAGCCAAGTTCTCCGGGGAAGTGAAGGCTACACCTTC. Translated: CASSQVLRGSEGYTF.

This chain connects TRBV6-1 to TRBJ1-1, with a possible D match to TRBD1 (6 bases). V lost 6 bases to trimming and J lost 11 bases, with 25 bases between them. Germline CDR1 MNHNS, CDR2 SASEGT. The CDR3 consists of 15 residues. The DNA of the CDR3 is TGTGCCAGCAGCCTCAACCAAGGGGCAGGGGTAGCTGCTTTCTTT. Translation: CASSLNQGAGVAAFF.

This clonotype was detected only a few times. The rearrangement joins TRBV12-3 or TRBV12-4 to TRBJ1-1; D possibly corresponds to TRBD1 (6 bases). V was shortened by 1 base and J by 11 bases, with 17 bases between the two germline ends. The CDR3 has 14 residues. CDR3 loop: CASSLGVGGPGAFF. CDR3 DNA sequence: TGTGCCAGCAGTTTAGGGGTGGGGGGGCCCGGCGCTTTCTTT.

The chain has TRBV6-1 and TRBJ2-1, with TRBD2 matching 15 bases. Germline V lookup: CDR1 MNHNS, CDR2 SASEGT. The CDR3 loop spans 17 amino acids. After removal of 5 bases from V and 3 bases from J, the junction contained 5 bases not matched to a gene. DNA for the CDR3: TGTGCCAGCAGTCGGACTAGCGGGAGGGATTTCTACAATGAGCAGTTCTTC. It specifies CASSRTSGRDFYNEQFF.

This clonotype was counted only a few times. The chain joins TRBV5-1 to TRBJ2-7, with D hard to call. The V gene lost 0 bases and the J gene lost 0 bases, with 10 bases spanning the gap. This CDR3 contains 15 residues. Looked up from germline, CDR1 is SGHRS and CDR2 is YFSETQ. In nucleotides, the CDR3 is TGCGCCAGCAGCTTGGGTGCGACCGGCTCCTACGAGCAGTACTTC. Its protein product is CASSLGATGSYEQYF.

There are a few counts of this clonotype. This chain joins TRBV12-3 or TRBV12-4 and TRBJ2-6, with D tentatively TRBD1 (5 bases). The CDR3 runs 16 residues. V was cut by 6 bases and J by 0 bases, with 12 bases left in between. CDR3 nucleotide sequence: TGTGCCAGCAGCCTACAGGAGATCTCTGGGGCCAACGTCCTGACTTTC. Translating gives CASSLQEISGANVLTF.

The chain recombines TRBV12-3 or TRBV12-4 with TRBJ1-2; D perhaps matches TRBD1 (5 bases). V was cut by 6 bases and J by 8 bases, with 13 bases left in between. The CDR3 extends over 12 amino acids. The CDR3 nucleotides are TGTGCCAGCAGCGATGCAGGGAGAGGCTACACCTTC. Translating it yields CASSDAGRGYTF.

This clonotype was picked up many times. The DNA of the CDR3 is TGCGCCAGCAGCTTGGACAGGGGTCAGCCCCAGCATTTT. Translating it yields CASSLDRGQPQHF. V gene TRBV5-1 combines with J gene TRBJ1-5; 7 bases align to TRBD1. The germline V gene encodes CDR1 SGHRS and CDR2 YFSETQ. V trimming: 0 bases; J trimming: 6 bases; junction bases outside the gene matches: 0. The CDR3 extends over 13 amino acids. Supplemented by reference TRBV5-1 and TRBJ1-5, the full variable domain reads KAGVTQTPRYLIKTRGQQVTLSCSPISGHRSVSWYQQTPGQGLQFLFEYFSETQRNKGNFPGRFSGRQFSNSRSEMNVSTLELGDSALYLCASSLDRGQPQHFGDGTRLSIL.

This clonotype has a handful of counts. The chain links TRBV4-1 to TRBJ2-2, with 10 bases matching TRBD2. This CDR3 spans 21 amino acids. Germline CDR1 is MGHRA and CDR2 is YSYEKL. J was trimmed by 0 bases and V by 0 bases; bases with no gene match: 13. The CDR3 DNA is TGCGCCAGCAGCCAAGATCTTGGCGGTAGCGGGAGGTTCGCGAACACCGGGGAGCTGTTTTTT. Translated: CASSQDLGGSGRFANTGELFF.

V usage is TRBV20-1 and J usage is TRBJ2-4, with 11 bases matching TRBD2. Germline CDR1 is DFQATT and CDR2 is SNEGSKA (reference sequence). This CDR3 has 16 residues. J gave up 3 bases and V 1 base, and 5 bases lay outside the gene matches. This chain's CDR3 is CSARALAGGFKNIQYF. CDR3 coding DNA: TGCAGTGCTAGAGCCCTAGCGGGAGGTTTCAAAAACATTCAGTACTTC.

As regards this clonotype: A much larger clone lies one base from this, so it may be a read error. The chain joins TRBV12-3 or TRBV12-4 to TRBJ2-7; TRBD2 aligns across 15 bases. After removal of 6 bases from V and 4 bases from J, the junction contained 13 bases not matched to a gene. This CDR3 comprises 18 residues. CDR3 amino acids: CASSSGTSGRTGVYEQYF. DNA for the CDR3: TGTGCCAGCAGCTCCGGGACTAGCGGGAGGACCGGGGTGTACGAGCAGTACTTC.

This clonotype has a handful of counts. CDR3 DNA sequence: TGTGCCAGCAGCCAAGGAGCGGGGTTTGCCTCCTACGAGCAGTACTTC. Protein: CASSQGAGFASYEQYF. The chain has TRBV4-2 and TRBJ2-7, with TRBD2 matching over 7 bases. The CDR3 is 16 amino acids. CDR1 is LGHNA, CDR2 YNFKEQ, per germline. Trimming removed 1 base from V and 0 bases from J; junction bases left unmatched: 6.

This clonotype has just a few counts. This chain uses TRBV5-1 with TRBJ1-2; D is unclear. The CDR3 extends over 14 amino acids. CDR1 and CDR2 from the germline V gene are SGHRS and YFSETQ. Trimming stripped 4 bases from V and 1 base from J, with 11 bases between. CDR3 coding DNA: TGCGCCAGCAGCGGGTACGGGGTTAACTATGGCTACACCTTC. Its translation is CASSGYGVNYGYTF.

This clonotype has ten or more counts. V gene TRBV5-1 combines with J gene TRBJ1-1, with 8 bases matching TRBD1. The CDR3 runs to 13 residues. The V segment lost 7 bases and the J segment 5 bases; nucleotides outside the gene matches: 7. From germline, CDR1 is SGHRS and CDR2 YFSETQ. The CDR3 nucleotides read TGCGCCAGCCATGACAGGGGCTTAACTGAAGCTTTCTTT. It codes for CASHDRGLTEAFF.

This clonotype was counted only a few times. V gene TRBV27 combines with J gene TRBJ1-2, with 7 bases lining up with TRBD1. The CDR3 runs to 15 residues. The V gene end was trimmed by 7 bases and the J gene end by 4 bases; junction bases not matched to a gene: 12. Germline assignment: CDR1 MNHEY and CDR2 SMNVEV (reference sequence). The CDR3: CASTTLGGRFYGYTF. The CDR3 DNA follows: TGTGCCAGCACCACCTTAGGGGGCAGGTTCTATGGCTACACCTTC.

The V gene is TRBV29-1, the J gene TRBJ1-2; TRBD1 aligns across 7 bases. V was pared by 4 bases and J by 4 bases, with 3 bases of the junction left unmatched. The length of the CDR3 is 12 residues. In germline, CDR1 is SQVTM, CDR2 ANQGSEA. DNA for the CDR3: TGCAGCGTTGTCCAGGGGGGCTATGGCTACACCTTC. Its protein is CSVVQGGYGYTF.

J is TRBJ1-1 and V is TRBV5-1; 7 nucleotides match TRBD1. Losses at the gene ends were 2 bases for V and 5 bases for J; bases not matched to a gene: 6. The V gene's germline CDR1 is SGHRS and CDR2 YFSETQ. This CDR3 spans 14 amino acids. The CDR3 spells CASSLQGLETEAFF. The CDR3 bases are TGCGCCAGCAGCTTACAGGGGTTGGAAACTGAAGCTTTCTTT.